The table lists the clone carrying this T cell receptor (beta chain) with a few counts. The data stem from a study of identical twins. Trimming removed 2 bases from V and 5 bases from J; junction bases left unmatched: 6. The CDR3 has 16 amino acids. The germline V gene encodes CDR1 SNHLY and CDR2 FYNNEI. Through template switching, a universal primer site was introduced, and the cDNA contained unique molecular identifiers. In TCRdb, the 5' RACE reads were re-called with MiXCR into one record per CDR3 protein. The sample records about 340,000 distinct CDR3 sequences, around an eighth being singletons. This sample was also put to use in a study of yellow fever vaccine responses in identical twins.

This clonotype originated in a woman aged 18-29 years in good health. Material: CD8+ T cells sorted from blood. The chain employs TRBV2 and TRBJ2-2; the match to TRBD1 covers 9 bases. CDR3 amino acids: CASSERQGVGTGELFF. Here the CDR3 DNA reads TGTGCCAGCAGTGAACGACAGGGGGTCGGGACCGGGGAGCTGTTTTTT.